This entry lists 19 T cell receptor beta chains sequenced from one sample in a study of T cell responses to AZD1222 COVID-19 vaccine. The protocol was immunoSEQ multiplex PCR, while the TCRdb copy is restricted to in-frame clones and leaves out a portion. This table holds 200,000 to 250,000 clones, more than 85% found once. Sequencing used peripheral blood, obtained on day 0 of MenACWY control vaccination. The receptors were gathered from an adult in good health.

The gene calls are TRBV30 and TRBJ1-6; TRBD1 might be the D (6 bases). The CDR3 has 13 amino acids. Germline V gene data show CDR1 as GTSNPN and CDR2 as SVGIG (reference sequence). Trimming removed 4 bases at V and 7 bases at J, with 11 bases between. The CDR3 DNA is TGTGCCTGGATAAGTCAGGGGAATTCACCCCTCCACTTT. Residues: CAWISQGNSPLHF.

V and J are TRBV10-3 and TRBJ1-1; 11 nucleotides match TRBD1. This CDR3 has 15 residues. Germline loops: CDR1 ENHRY, CDR2 SYGVKD. The ends lost 6 bases at V and 0 bases at J; junction bases unmatched: 3. Written as DNA, the CDR3 is TGTGCCATCAGGGACAGGGGGCGCGTGAACACTGAAGCTTTCTTT. Translating gives CAIRDRGRVNTEAFF.

The chain's CDR3 is CASSLAGGRDQPQHF. CDR3 nucleotides: TGTGCCAGCAGCTTAGCTGGGGGCCGCGATCAGCCCCAGCATTTT. The chain has TRBV7-9 and TRBJ1-5, with a tentative D call TRBD1 (6 bases). V was shortened by 0 bases and J by 5 bases, with 11 bases between the two germline ends. This CDR3 has 15 residues. Germline V lookup: CDR1 SEHNR, CDR2 FQNEAQ (reference sequence).

V is TRBV20-1 and J is TRBJ1-1; D gene ambiguous. The CDR3 sequence is 11 residues long. V was cut by 3 bases and J by 9 bases, with 11 bases left in between. Germline assignment: CDR1 DFQATT and CDR2 SNEGSKA (reference sequence). The CDR3 is CSARYGVQAFF. The CDR3 DNA reads as TGCAGTGCTAGGTATGGGGTCCAAGCTTTCTTT.

The chain links TRBV23-1 to TRBJ1-6; TRBD1 is a possible D gene (5 bases). TRBV23-1 is marked as an open reading frame, function uncertain. The CDR3 is made up of 17 amino acids. The germline V and J ends were trimmed by 0 bases and 6 bases, with 15 bases remaining between them. The CDR3 region is CASSQSGEGNFNSPLHF. DNA for the CDR3: TGCGCCAGCAGTCAATCAGGGGAGGGAAATTTTAATTCACCCCTCCACTTT.

The V gene is TRBV7-2, the J gene TRBJ1-1; weak D call: TRBD1 (5 bases). There are 13 residues in the CDR3. With 5 bases removed from V and 6 bases from J, the gap between germline ends came to 13 bases. Per germline, CDR1 SGHTA and CDR2 FQGNSA. The CDR3 loop is CASSLGGGAEAFF. The CDR3 bases are TGTGCCAGCAGCCTGGGGGGGGGAGCTGAAGCTTTCTTT.

This clone has a single count. The V gene is TRBV10-3, the J gene TRBJ1-2; D is unresolved. V was trimmed by 1 base and J by 4 bases, leaving 10 bases between them. CDR1 is ENHRY, CDR2 SYGVKD, per germline. There are 14 residues in the CDR3. Here the CDR3 reads CAISEFEGIYGYTF. The CDR3 DNA reads TGTGCCATCAGTGAGTTTGAAGGGATCTATGGCTACACCTTC.

The V call is TRBV25-1, the J call TRBJ1-3; D gene uncertain. Trimming removed 3 bases from V and 4 bases from J, with 13 bases in between. Germline V lookup: CDR1 MGHDK, CDR2 SYGVNS. There are 15 residues in the CDR3. This chain's CDR3 is CASSDRNIGGNTIYF. In nucleotides, the CDR3 is TGTGCCAGCAGTGACCGGAACATTGGGGGAAACACCATATATTTT.

This clone was recorded only once. This chain joins TRBV6-2 or TRBV6-3 and TRBJ2-1; no firm D call. V gave up 0 bases and J gave up 4 bases, with 4 bases separating them. Looked up from germline, CDR1 is MNHEY and CDR2 is SVGEGT. This CDR3 is built from 13 residues. CDR3 coding DNA: TGTGCCAGCAGTTACTCGGTGTACAATGAGCAGTTCTTC. This codes for CASSYSVYNEQFF.

The chain has TRBV30 and TRBJ2-3; 9 positions agree with TRBD1. CDR1 and CDR2 from the germline V gene are GTSNPN and SVGIG (reference sequence). CDR3 length: 15 residues. Trimming took 0 bases from V and 3 from J; bases not matched to a gene: 4. The CDR3 reads CAWSVQTGGTDTQYF. As DNA, the CDR3 is TGTGCCTGGAGTGTTCAGACAGGGGGAACAGATACGCAGTATTTT.

The J gene is TRBJ1-2, the V gene TRBV11-2; D not resolved. Germline CDR1 reads SGHAT; CDR2 reads FQNNGV. CDR3 size: 13 residues. With 1 base removed from V and 4 bases from J, the gap between germline ends came to 7 bases. The chain's CDR3 is CASSLAELYGYTF. The CDR3 nucleotides read TGTGCCAGCAGCTTAGCGGAACTCTATGGCTACACCTTC.

The chain combines TRBV10-3 with TRBJ2-2; D unresolved. The germline V and J ends were trimmed by 4 bases and 1 base, with 7 bases remaining between them. CDR1 ENHRY and CDR2 SYGVKD come from the germline V gene. This CDR3 is 14 amino acids long. The CDR3 loop is CAISGPLNTGELFF. The CDR3 DNA is TGTGCCATCAGTGGACCGCTGAACACCGGGGAGCTGTTTTTT.

Details on this clone: An end of the junction differs from the germline gene, which may be a read error. The J gene is TRBJ1-4, the V gene TRBV6-1; D gene ambiguous. The CDR3 loop spans 15 amino acids. CDR1 is MNHNS, CDR2 SASEGT, per germline. CDR3 sequence reads: CASSKAGPQDEKLFF. DNA for the CDR3: TGTGCCAGCAGTAAAGCGGGTCCCCAAGATGAAAAACTGTTTTTT.

The V call is TRBV3-1 (or the pseudogene TRBV3-2), the J call TRBJ1-2; D is possibly TRBD1 (5 bases). Germline CDR1 is LGHDT and CDR2 is YNNKEL (reference sequence). The V end was cut by 1 base, the J end by 4 bases, with 13 bases between. The CDR3 totals 15 residues. Here the CDR3 DNA reads TGTGCCAGCAGCCAAGGGAGCGTAGGGGCCTATGGCTACACCTTC. Encoded protein: CASSQGSVGAYGYTF.

The CDR3 DNA reads as TGTGCCAGCAGCCAAGTCCTGACCGACACTTACGAGCAGTACTTC. Residues: CASSQVLTDTYEQYF. V and J are TRBV3-1 (or the pseudogene TRBV3-2) and TRBJ2-7, with unresolved D. The CDR3 is 15 residues long. V shed 1 base and J shed 4 bases, with 14 bases lying between them. Germline V lookup: CDR1 LGHDT, CDR2 YNNKEL (reference sequence).

The chain couples TRBV3-1 (or the pseudogene TRBV3-2) to TRBJ2-3; the D gene is possibly TRBD2 (5 bases). The CDR3 has 14 residues. V dropped 8 bases and J dropped 3 bases, with 15 bases sitting between them. The germline gives CDR1 LGHDT, CDR2 YNNKEL (reference sequence). CDR3 loop: CASSIRGGTDTQYF. As DNA, the CDR3 is TGTGCCAGCTCAATCCGGGGTGGGACAGATACGCAGTATTTT.

The CDR3 DNA follows: TGTGCCAGCAGCCCCGCGAACAGAGATACGCAGTATTTT. Residues: CASSPANRDTQYF. The chain links TRBV9 to TRBJ2-3; unclear D gene. Germline CDR1 is SGDLS and CDR2 is YYNGEE. Trimming shortened V by 4 bases and J by 5 bases, and 11 bases separated the two germline ends. The CDR3 loop spans 13 amino acids. The full variable domain, with the rest looked up from reference TRBV9 and TRBJ2-3, is DSGVTQTPKHLITATGQRVTLRCSPRSGDLSVYWYQQSLDQGLQFLIQYYNGEERAKGNILERFSAQQFPDLHSELNLSSLELGDSALYFCASSPANRDTQYFGPGTRLTVL.

This clone has a single count. The chain employs TRBV6-6 and TRBJ1-5; the match to TRBD1 covers 7 bases. CDR3 length equals 19 residues. V dropped 6 bases and J dropped 6; count of bases not matched to a gene: 23. The germline gives CDR1 MNHNY, CDR2 SVGAGI (reference sequence). This CDR3 is CASSSSLGQLSVGSQPQHF. The CDR3 DNA follows: TGTGCCAGCAGCTCATCTCTGGGACAGTTGTCCGTCGGCAGTCAGCCCCAGCATTTT.

The V call is TRBV7-2, the J call TRBJ2-5, with D perhaps matching TRBD1 (6 bases). The CDR3 totals 14 residues. The V gene's germline CDR1 is SGHTA and CDR2 FQGNSA. The germline V and J ends were trimmed by 5 bases and 0 bases, with 10 bases remaining between them. This CDR3 reads CASSPGTHQETQYF. For the CDR3, the DNA is TGTGCCAGCAGCCCCGGGACACACCAAGAGACCCAGTACTTC.